Presented here are 21 T cell receptor beta chains from one specimen sequenced in a study of CD8 T cells in Susac syndrome. RNA was extracted with the RNeasy kit, and a quantity of about 0.5 to 1 ug was reverse transcribed using random hexamers. Each CDR3 protein is one row after TCRdb ran MiXCR on the immunoSEQ multiplex PCR reads. This sample has more than 100,000 distinct CDR3 sequences, with 80% found just once. What was sequenced was CD8+ T cells from PBMCs. These receptors were collected from a human donor with multiple sclerosis.

V is TRBV5-6 and J is TRBJ1-5; the D is unclear. CDR3 length: 15 amino acids. Germline V gene data show CDR1 as SGHDT and CDR2 as YYEEEE. The ends were cut back, 0 bases at V and 7 bases at J, with 14 bases in the middle. The CDR3 DNA reads as TGTGCCAGCAGCTTGGGTGGTGGACCGCAACAGCCCCAGCATTTT. Its protein is CASSLGGGPQQPQHF. Full variable domain (rest looked up from reference TRBV5-6 and TRBJ1-5): DAGVTQSPTHLIKTRGQQVTLRCSPKSGHDTVSWYQQALGQGPQFIFQYYEEEERQRGNFPDRFSGHQFPNYSSELNVNALLLGDSALYLCASSLGGGPQQPQHFGDGTRLSIL.

The chain joins TRBV4-1 to TRBJ1-2; D gene unclear. The ends were cut back, 5 bases at V and 2 bases at J, with 12 bases in the middle. From germline, CDR1 is MGHRA and CDR2 YSYEKL. The length of the CDR3 is 14 residues. CDR3 loop: CASSFKVQNYGYTF. The DNA for the CDR3 is TGCGCCAGCAGCTTTAAGGTTCAGAACTATGGCTACACCTTC.

The V gene is TRBV29-1, the J gene TRBJ1-3, with a weak D call TRBD1 (5 bases). The ends were cut back, 6 bases at V and 2 bases at J, with 20 bases in the middle. The V gene's germline CDR1 is SQVTM and CDR2 ANQGSEA. The CDR3 consists of 16 residues. The CDR3 nucleotides are TGCAGCGTCCCAGGGACCTCCCTAGGCGCTGGAAACACCATATATTTT. This gives the protein CSVPGTSLGAGNTIYF.

The chain links TRBV7-8 to TRBJ2-1; D unclear. This CDR3 has 14 amino acids. Trimming stripped 5 bases from V and 2 bases from J, with 10 bases between. Germline loops: CDR1 SGHVS, CDR2 FQNEAQ. CDR3 loop: CASSPPRTYNEQFF. The CDR3 DNA reads as TGTGCCAGCAGCCCCCCCCGGACCTACAATGAGCAGTTCTTC.

This clonotype appeared once. This chain links TRBV28 with TRBJ2-7; D is possibly TRBD1 or TRBD2 (5 bases each). The ends were cut back, 8 bases at V and 2 bases at J, with 22 bases in the middle. Looked up from germline, CDR1 is MDHEN and CDR2 is SYDVKM. The CDR3 loop spans 16 amino acids. CDR3 sequence: CASLTTFRDPAYEQYF. The CDR3 region has the DNA TGTGCCAGCCTAACTACCTTCCGGGACCCTGCCTACGAGCAGTACTTC.

The rearrangement joins TRBV4-1 to TRBJ1-4; 9 positions agree with TRBD1. The trim removed 3 bases at V and 4 bases at J, leaving 12 bases unmatched. The CDR3 runs 18 residues. Germline V CDR1 and CDR2: MGHRA, YSYEKL. This CDR3 reads CASSQKPGQGRDNEKLFF. Here the CDR3 DNA reads TGCGCCAGCAGCCAGAAACCGGGACAGGGTCGAGATAATGAAAAACTGTTTTTT.

This sequence joins TRBV5-4 and TRBJ2-7; 9 nucleotides agree with TRBD1. CDR3 size: 12 residues. CDR1 SGHNT and CDR2 YYREEE come from the germline V gene (reference sequence). Unmatched junction bases numbered 1, after V lost 4 bases and J lost 5 bases. CDR3: CASSRTGDEQYF. CDR3 nucleotide sequence: TGTGCCAGCAGCCGGACAGGGGACGAGCAGTACTTC.

The chain recombines TRBV19 with TRBJ2-3, with D perhaps matching TRBD2 (6 bases). Looked up from germline, CDR1 is LNHDA and CDR2 is SQIVND (reference sequence). The ends were cut back, 4 bases at V and 2 bases at J, with 16 bases in the middle. The CDR3 totals 16 residues. The CDR3 DNA reads TGTGCCAGTAGTACCTCGACTAGGTCCTTCACAGATACGCAGTATTTT. Protein: CASSTSTRSFTDTQYF.

This clonotype was observed a single time. The CDR3 region is CSARVRGEIDGYTF. The CDR3 DNA reads TGCAGTGCTAGAGTCCGGGGGGAAATAGATGGCTACACCTTC. The chain uses TRBV20-1 and TRBJ1-2; tentative D call: TRBD1 (5 bases). V was clipped by 1 base and J by 6 bases, with 15 bases between them. CDR3 length: 14 residues. CDR1 is DFQATT, CDR2 SNEGSKA, per germline (reference sequence).

The chain uses TRBV15 and TRBJ2-1, with 7 bases aligning to TRBD2. Germline V gene sequence: CDR1 LNHNV, CDR2 YYDKDF (reference sequence). The CDR3 covers 16 residues. J gave up 0 bases and V 1 base, and 3 bases lay outside the gene matches. This CDR3 reads CATSRGPSGSYNEQFF. CDR3 DNA sequence: TGTGCCACCAGCAGAGGCCCTAGCGGCTCCTACAATGAGCAGTTCTTC.

The rearrangement links TRBV19 to TRBJ2-1; D is possibly TRBD2 (6 bases). This CDR3 spans 15 amino acids. Germline assignment: CDR1 LNHDA and CDR2 SQIVND (reference sequence). V was clipped by 3 bases and J by 2 bases, with 11 bases between them. CDR3 residues: CASSIGGSAYNEQFF. CDR3 sequence (DNA): TGTGCCAGTAGTATTGGAGGGTCAGCCTACAATGAGCAGTTCTTC.

This chain joins TRBV27 and TRBJ1-2, with D hard to call. CDR3 length: 15 amino acids. The V gene's germline CDR1 is MNHEY and CDR2 SMNVEV (reference sequence). Trimming stripped 5 bases from V and 0 bases from J, with 13 bases between. Here the CDR3 DNA reads TGTGCCAGCAGTCCTTTCATTGGGGCTAACTATGGCTACACCTTC. Translating it yields CASSPFIGANYGYTF.

This rearrangement joins TRBV11-2 to TRBJ2-1; D is uncertain. CDR1 is SGHAT, CDR2 FQNNGV, per germline. This CDR3 region has 12 residues. The V and J ends lost 0 bases and 8 bases respectively, with 5 bases between them. CDR3 nucleotide sequence: TGTGCCAGCAGCTTAGAGGGGTATGAGCAGTTCTTC. Amino acid sequence: CASSLEGYEQFF.

The chain recombines TRBV29-1 with TRBJ2-5, with D hard to call. Germline CDR1 is SQVTM and CDR2 is ANQGSEA. The V end was cut by 0 bases, the J end by 4 bases, with 9 bases between. There are 13 residues in the CDR3. CDR3 in DNA: TGCAGCGTTGAAGACGGGCTTGGAGAGACCCAGTACTTC. The encoded protein is CSVEDGLGETQYF.

This clonotype was found a few times. The rearrangement joins TRBV2 to TRBJ2-7, with unresolved D. Germline-derived CDR1 and CDR2 are SNHLY and FYNNEI. This CDR3 has 13 amino acids. Trimming took off 5 bases at V and 0 bases at J, with 8 bases between the two ends. The CDR3 nucleotides are TGTGCCAGCAGTCCCCTGGACTCCTACGAGCAGTACGTC. This sequence encodes CASSPLDSYEQYV.

V gene TRBV11-2 combines with J gene TRBJ2-3; D may match TRBD1 or TRBD2 (5 bases each). Per germline, CDR1 SGHAT and CDR2 FQNNGV. V was trimmed by 5 bases and J by 1 base, leaving 13 bases between them. This CDR3 has 15 amino acids. CDR3 loop: CASSPLRGGTDTQYF. Here the CDR3 DNA reads TGTGCCAGCAGCCCTCTCCGGGGCGGCACAGATACGCAGTATTTT.

This chain links TRBV18 with TRBJ1-2; perhaps TRBD1 as D (6 bases). The length of the CDR3 is 14 residues. V was pared by 3 bases and J by 7 bases, with 15 bases between. The germline V gene encodes CDR1 KGHSH and CDR2 LQKENI. DNA of the CDR3: TGTGCCAGCTCACCTCGCACAGGGCCCGGTGGCTACACCTTC. Its protein is CASSPRTGPGGYTF.

J is TRBJ1-1 and V is TRBV12-3 or TRBV12-4, with D perhaps matching TRBD1 (5 bases). V was trimmed by 1 base and J by 4 bases, leaving 10 bases between them. This CDR3 is built from 14 residues. CDR3 protein: CASSLGTGPTEAFF. The DNA for the CDR3 is TGTGCCAGCAGTTTAGGTACAGGACCCACTGAAGCTTTCTTT.

V is TRBV29-1 and J is TRBJ2-3; D tentatively reads TRBD1 or TRBD2 (5 bases each). V was shortened by 4 bases and J by 0 bases, with 11 bases between the two germline ends. Germline V CDR1 and CDR2: SQVTM, ANQGSEA. The CDR3 consists of 14 residues. The CDR3, as DNA: TGCAGCGTTGGGGGGTTACCGAGCACAGATACGCAGTATTTT. Its protein product is CSVGGLPSTDTQYF.

This clonotype was seen a handful of times. V is TRBV4-1 and J is TRBJ2-2; D gene unclear. CDR3 length equals 12 residues. Trimming removed 3 bases from V and 3 bases from J, with 2 bases in between. Germline CDR1 reads MGHRA; CDR2 reads YSYEKL. The CDR3 sequence is CASSHHTGELFF. The CDR3 region has the DNA TGCGCCAGCAGCCATCACACCGGGGAGCTGTTTTTT.

V and J are TRBV2 and TRBJ2-2; D is undetermined. The CDR3 covers 15 residues. The germline V gene encodes CDR1 SNHLY and CDR2 FYNNEI. V was shortened by 2 bases and J by 2 bases, with 9 bases between the two germline ends. CDR3 protein: CASSEYTENTGELFF. The CDR3 DNA sequence: TGTGCCAGCAGTGAATATACAGAAAACACCGGGGAGCTGTTTTTT.